Listed here are 30 T cell receptor beta chains from one sample, sequenced in a study of T cell changes during pregnancy in multiple sclerosis. Produced via immunoSEQ multiplex PCR; TCRdb's table is partial and in-frame only. The table shows over 65,000 clones, with approximately 90% occurring only once. Source: peripheral blood, taken in the first trimester of pregnancy. The receptors here all came from a female donor with multiple sclerosis, enrolled in a pregnancy study.

The chain couples TRBV27 to TRBJ2-7; possible D gene TRBD1, 6 bases. This CDR3 has 15 residues. Germline CDR1 MNHEY, CDR2 SMNVEV (reference sequence). V was clipped by 9 bases and J by 1 base, with 19 bases between them. DNA for the CDR3: TGTGCCAGTCAGGCCCCCCGGGACACTTCCTACGAGCAGTACTTC. Translating it yields CASQAPRDTSYEQYF.

V is TRBV10-3 and J is TRBJ2-3; 11 bases are a match to TRBD2. Trimming at V came to 7 bases and at J to 0 bases, leaving 9 bases not matched to a gene. Germline lookup yields CDR1 ENHRY and CDR2 SYGVKD. The CDR3 has 17 residues. CDR3 sequence: CAINPGTSGTSTDTQYF. For the CDR3, the DNA is TGTGCCATCAATCCCGGGACTAGCGGTACTAGCACAGATACGCAGTATTTT.

V and J are TRBV11-3 and TRBJ2-1, with 11 bases lining up with TRBD1. Germline V CDR1 and CDR2: SGHNT, YENEEA. CDR3 length equals 16 residues. Trimming cost V 2 bases and J 8 bases; bases outside gene matches: 8. The CDR3 region is CASSLLGQGAYHEQFF. CDR3 nucleotide sequence: TGTGCCAGCAGCTTACTAGGACAGGGGGCATATCATGAGCAGTTCTTC. Full variable domain (rest looked up from reference TRBV11-3 and TRBJ2-1): EAGVVQSPRYKIIEKKQPVAFWCNPISGHNTLYWYLQNLGQGPELLIRYENEEAVDDSQLPKDRFSAERLKGVDSTLKIQPAELGDSAVYLCASSLLGQGAYHEQFFGPGTRLTVL.

This clone appeared a few times. The chain employs TRBV28 and TRBJ1-6, with D possibly being TRBD1 (6 bases). Trimming took 5 bases from V and 2 from J, leaving 7 bases between them. CDR3 length: 14 amino acids. The germline V gene encodes CDR1 MDHEN and CDR2 SYDVKM. The CDR3 nucleotides read TGTGCCAGCAGTCGGACAGCCTATAATTCACCCCTCCACTTT. Amino acids: CASSRTAYNSPLHF.

This chain links TRBV27 with TRBJ2-5; TRBD1 aligns across 7 bases. Germline CDR1 reads MNHEY; CDR2 reads SMNVEV (reference sequence). With 6 bases clipped from V and 3 bases from J, the junction kept 4 bases outside the gene matches. CDR3 length equals 13 residues. The CDR3, as DNA: TGTGCCAGCAGACCCGGGACAGAAGAGACCCAGTACTTC. It translates to CASRPGTEETQYF.

Remarks on this clone: At one end, the junction sequence differs from germline, possibly due to a read error. The J gene is TRBJ2-2, the V gene TRBV19; 10 bases are a match to TRBD1. From germline, CDR1 is LNHDA and CDR2 SQIVND (reference sequence). The CDR3 is 16 amino acids. The CDR3 coding sequence is TGTGCCAGTAGTCCAAGGGGACAGGGGACTACCGGGCAGCTGTTTTTT. Its translation is CASSPRGQGTTGQLFF.

This sequence joins TRBV9 and TRBJ2-2; 8 bases fit TRBD2. Germline CDR1 reads SGDLS; CDR2 reads YYNGEE. The CDR3 loop spans 16 amino acids. V gave up 3 bases and J gave up 4 bases; unmatched junction bases: 8. CDR3: CASSAGGDVGTGELFF. The CDR3 region has the DNA TGTGCCAGCAGCGCGGGGGGGGACGTCGGCACCGGGGAGCTGTTTTTT.

This chain links TRBV25-1 with TRBJ1-5, with TRBD1 matching 9 bases. Germline assignment: CDR1 MGHDK and CDR2 SYGVNS. Trimming cost V 4 bases and J 2 bases; bases outside gene matches: 0. The CDR3 length is 14 residues. CDR3 sequence: CASSGTGGNQPQHF. The CDR3 coding sequence is TGTGCCAGCAGTGGGACAGGGGGCAATCAGCCCCAGCATTTT.

The chain carries TRBV4-2 and TRBJ1-5; D gene ambiguous. Deletions cut 0 bases from V and 1 base from J, with 7 bases between. This CDR3 comprises 15 residues. Germline V CDR1 and CDR2: LGHNA, YNFKEQ. The CDR3 region has the DNA TGTGCCAGCAGCCAAGATCCCAGGAGCAATCAGCCCCAGCATTTT. Translated, it gives CASSQDPRSNQPQHF.

The chain uses TRBV2 and TRBJ2-1; 9 bases line up with TRBD1. V dropped 7 bases and J dropped 6; count of bases not matched to a gene: 7. From germline, CDR1 is SNHLY and CDR2 FYNNEI. The CDR3 is made up of 14 amino acids. CDR3 sequence (DNA): TGTGCCAGCACGTGGGACAGGGCTTTCAATGAGCAGTTCTTC. Translation: CASTWDRAFNEQFF.

The chain uses TRBV15 and TRBJ2-2; possibly TRBD2 for D (5 bases). Germline loops: CDR1 LNHNV, CDR2 YYDKDF (reference sequence). Trimming removed 1 base from V and 5 bases from J, with 11 bases in between. CDR3 length: 15 residues. CDR3 residues: CATSRASGKTGELFF. The CDR3 bases are TGTGCCACCAGCAGAGCCAGCGGCAAAACCGGGGAGCTGTTTTTT.

The genes are TRBV4-1 and TRBJ2-1; D is perhaps TRBD2 (6 bases). The CDR3 has 13 residues. V was trimmed by 4 bases and J by 6 bases, leaving 10 bases between them. Germline CDR1 reads MGHRA; CDR2 reads YSYEKL. DNA for the CDR3: TGCGCCAGCAGCCTCACTAGCATCAATGAGCAGTTCTTC. It specifies CASSLTSINEQFF.

The rearrangement joins TRBV5-4 to TRBJ2-7; tentative D call: TRBD1 (5 bases). The ends were cut back, 1 base at V and 3 bases at J, with 8 bases in the middle. This CDR3 has 13 residues. CDR1 SGHNT and CDR2 YYREEE come from the germline V gene (reference sequence). CDR3 amino acids: CASSLRDSYEQYF. The CDR3 DNA reads TGTGCCAGCAGCTTGAGAGACAGCTACGAGCAGTACTTC.

This clone came up once. The chain carries TRBV25-1 and TRBJ1-1; the D gene is possibly TRBD1 (5 bases). V lost 4 bases, J lost 3 bases, and 12 bases lay in between. CDR3 length: 14 amino acids. Germline CDR1 MGHDK, CDR2 SYGVNS. The CDR3 loop reads CASSGTGWDTEAFF. The CDR3 bases are TGTGCCAGCAGTGGTACAGGATGGGACACTGAAGCTTTCTTT.

The rearrangement links TRBV2 to TRBJ2-1; 10 bases are a match to TRBD2. V shed 5 bases and J 0 bases; nucleotides not matched to a gene: 7. The CDR3 is 17 residues long. Germline V gene lookup returns CDR1 SNHLY and CDR2 FYNNEI. This CDR3 reads CASSSRPSGSSYNEQFF. The CDR3 coding sequence is TGTGCCAGCAGTTCCCGGCCTAGCGGGAGCTCCTACAATGAGCAGTTCTTC. The full variable domain, rest sourced from reference TRBV2 and TRBJ2-1, is EPEVTQTPSHQVTQMGQEVILRCVPISNHLYFYWYRQILGQKVEFLVSFYNNEISEKSEIFDDQFSVERPDGSNFTLKIRSTKLEDSAMYFCASSSRPSGSSYNEQFFGPGTRLTVL.

This chain connects TRBV7-9 to TRBJ1-1; TRBD1 matches at 9 bases. The CDR3 sequence is 15 residues long. The germline V gene has CDR1 SEHNR and CDR2 FQNEAQ (reference sequence). The V gene end was trimmed by 6 bases and the J gene end by 3 bases; junction bases not matched to a gene: 8. The CDR3 region has the DNA TGTGCCAGCAGAGTGGGACAGGGAAAGGACACTGAAGCTTTCTTT. Residues: CASRVGQGKDTEAFF.

The V call is TRBV5-1, the J call TRBJ2-1, with D possibly TRBD1 on 6 matching bases. Trimming took off 6 bases at V and 1 base at J, with 14 bases between the two ends. In germline, CDR1 is SGHRS, CDR2 YFSETQ. The CDR3 sequence is 15 residues long. The CDR3, as DNA: TGCGCCAGCACTCCGACAGGCATTTCCTACAATGAGCAGTTCTTC. Protein: CASTPTGISYNEQFF.

This rearrangement joins TRBV5-4 to TRBJ1-2; D is possibly TRBD1 (6 bases). The V end was cut by 4 bases, the J end by 7 bases, with 17 bases between. The CDR3 has 14 amino acids. CDR1 is SGHNT and CDR2 is YYREEE in the germline V gene (reference sequence). The CDR3 reads CASSGPGPGAGYTF. CDR3 sequence (DNA): TGTGCCAGCAGCGGTCCGGGGCCAGGGGCTGGCTACACCTTC.

This clone was counted a single time. V is TRBV6-1 and J is TRBJ1-1, with a weak D call TRBD1 (6 bases). V shed 9 bases and J shed 3 bases, with 14 bases lying between them. This CDR3 spans 13 amino acids. Per germline, CDR1 MNHNS and CDR2 SASEGT. The CDR3: CASNRGGHTEAFF. DNA for the CDR3: TGTGCCAGTAATCGGGGGGGGCACACTGAAGCTTTCTTT.

This chain uses TRBV19 with TRBJ2-1; maybe TRBD2 (5 bases). V was cut by 0 bases and J by 7 bases, with 13 bases left in between. The CDR3 consists of 15 residues. CDR1 and CDR2 (germline): LNHDA, SQIVND (reference sequence). The CDR3 nucleotides read TGTGCCAGTAGTATAGATAACGCGAGGGAGAATGAGCAGTTCTTC. This codes for CASSIDNARENEQFF.

The chain combines TRBV6-6 with TRBJ2-5; the match to TRBD1 covers 9 bases. The germline CDR1 and CDR2 sequences are MNHNY and SVGAGI (reference sequence). V gave up 6 bases and J gave up 1 base; unmatched junction bases: 0. The CDR3 consists of 13 residues. For the CDR3, the DNA is TGTGCCAGCAGGACAGGGGGCCAAGAGACCCAGTACTTC. Its protein product is CASRTGGQETQYF.

The chain has TRBV6-1 and TRBJ1-1; TRBD1 might be the D (6 bases). The CDR3 spans 15 residues. With 7 bases removed from V and 1 base from J, the gap between germline ends came to 16 bases. Germline CDR1 and CDR2: MNHNS and SASEGT. The CDR3 sequence: CASINPGTKNTEAFF. DNA of the CDR3: TGTGCCAGCATCAACCCCGGGACAAAGAACACTGAAGCTTTCTTT.

This chain joins TRBV6-7 and TRBJ2-2; D perhaps matches TRBD1 (5 bases). TRBV6-7 is sorted into the ORF group, with uncertain function. With 8 bases removed from V and 7 bases from J, the gap between germline ends came to 14 bases. The CDR3 is 13 residues long. This CDR3 is CASGQGFGGELFF. CDR3 in DNA: TGTGCCAGCGGGCAGGGTTTCGGCGGGGAGCTGTTTTTT.

The gene calls are TRBV15 and TRBJ1-2, with D tentatively TRBD1 (5 bases). This CDR3 contains 14 residues. Looked up from germline, CDR1 is LNHNV and CDR2 is YYDKDF (reference sequence). V was cut by 1 base and J by 0 bases, with 6 bases left in between. CDR3 in amino acids: CATSRGGANYGYTF. CDR3 DNA: TGTGCCACCAGCAGAGGGGGGGCTAACTATGGCTACACCTTC.

This chain links TRBV7-3 with TRBJ2-3; D not certain. The CDR3 has 14 amino acids. V was shortened by 4 bases and J by 4 bases, with 12 bases between the two germline ends. The V gene's germline CDR1 is SGHTA and CDR2 FQGTGA. The DNA for the CDR3 is TGTGCCAGCAGCTCCTCACGGCTAGCAGATACGCAGTATTTT. Protein: CASSSSRLADTQYF.

The V gene is TRBV5-5, the J gene TRBJ1-5; possible D gene TRBD1, 6 bases. Deletions cut 4 bases from V and 4 bases from J, with 15 bases between. From germline, CDR1 is SGHKS and CDR2 YYEKEE (reference sequence). The CDR3 totals 15 residues. CDR3 in amino acids: CASSRTAQGNQPQHF. CDR3 nucleotides: TGTGCCAGCAGCCGGACAGCTCAGGGGAATCAGCCCCAGCATTTT.

The chain is built from TRBV4-3 and TRBJ1-4, with D possibly being TRBD1 (5 bases). Trimming pared 1 base from V and 0 bases from J, leaving 9 bases between. The CDR3 extends over 16 amino acids. Germline assignment: CDR1 LGHNA and CDR2 YSLEER. DNA of the CDR3: TGCGCCAGCAGCCAAGTAGGGGAAGCAACTAATGAAAAACTGTTTTTT. Its protein is CASSQVGEATNEKLFF.

This chain connects TRBV12-5 to TRBJ1-1, with a possible D match to TRBD1 (5 bases). This CDR3 is 14 amino acids long. CDR1 is LGHNT and CDR2 is FRNRAP in the germline V gene. With 3 bases removed from V and 2 bases from J, the gap between germline ends came to 10 bases. The CDR3 is CASGFSGINTEAFF. The CDR3, as DNA: TGTGCTAGTGGTTTCTCAGGGATCAACACTGAAGCTTTCTTT.

V gene TRBV5-6 combines with J gene TRBJ2-3, with 8 bases fitting TRBD2. The CDR3 runs to 15 residues. V was pared by 0 bases and J by 7 bases, with 7 bases of the junction left unmatched. The germline gives CDR1 SGHDT, CDR2 YYEEEE. CDR3 loop: CASSLGSGVINTQYF. As DNA, the CDR3 is TGTGCCAGCAGCTTGGGTAGCGGGGTGATAAATACGCAGTATTTT.

A single count supports this clone. The rearrangement joins TRBV7-2 to TRBJ2-5; 9 bases are a match to TRBD1. J was trimmed by 5 bases and V by 5 bases; bases with no gene match: 9. Germline V gene sequence: CDR1 SGHTA, CDR2 FQGNSA. The length of the CDR3 is 15 residues. The CDR3: CASSTGTGMWETQYF. CDR3 DNA: TGTGCCAGCAGCACAGGGACAGGGATGTGGGAGACCCAGTACTTC.